These T cell receptor beta chains were read from a single sample in a study of blood T cell repertoires in COVID-19. TCRdb keeps only in-frame clones here, not all; method: immunoSEQ multiplex PCR. The repertoire holds 200,000 to 250,000 clones, with 70% to 90% as singletons. The material sequenced was peripheral blood. All receptors derive from a woman between 18 and 29 years old who had recovered from COVID-19. Each CDR3 is given with its conserved first and last residue. Each record gives: CDR3 DNA, CDR3 protein, J gene, clone size, V gene, D gene, CDR3 length. A D gene is named only where the DNA matches it firmly. Only part of the rows carry a size: once, few, many, or a class if the clone is expanded.

CDR3 DNA: TGTGCCAGCAGCATGGGACAGGGAAGAGGGACTAATGAAAAACTGTTTTTT; CDR3 protein: CASSMGQGRGTNEKLFF; J gene: TRBJ1-4; clone size: .; V gene: TRBV7-9; D gene: TRBD1; CDR3 length: 17
CDR3 DNA: TGTGCCAGCAGCTTTTCGGGCGGGAGGGCGAACACCGGGGAGCTGTTTTTT; CDR3 protein: CASSFSGGRANTGELFF; J gene: TRBJ2-2; clone size: once; V gene: TRBV7-7; D gene: TRBD2; CDR3 length: 17
CDR3 DNA: TGCGCCAGCAGCCCGGAGCGGGAGACCTCCTACGAGCAGTACTTC; CDR3 protein: CASSPERETSYEQYF; J gene: TRBJ2-7; clone size: few; V gene: TRBV10-1; D gene: TRBD2; CDR3 length: 15
CDR3 DNA: TGTGCCAGCAGCCAGGGAGGGCCAAAAAACTACTATGGCTACACCTTC; CDR3 protein: CASSQGGPKNYYGYTF; J gene: TRBJ1-2; clone size: .; V gene: TRBV14; D gene: .; CDR3 length: 16
CDR3 DNA: TGTGCCAGCAGCTTGCTGCTGGCGGGAGGTCACGAGCAGTACTTC; CDR3 protein: CASSLLLAGGHEQYF; J gene: TRBJ2-7; clone size: .; V gene: TRBV7-2; D gene: TRBD2; CDR3 length: 15
CDR3 DNA: TGTGCCAGCAGTTACGTTCTAGGCGGCCCCTACGAGCAGTACTTC; CDR3 protein: CASSYVLGGPYEQYF; J gene: TRBJ2-7; clone size: once; V gene: TRBV6-2/TRBV6-3; D gene: .; CDR3 length: 15
CDR3 DNA: TGTGCCAGCAGCTTAGCGAGCAATGAGCAGTTCTTC; CDR3 protein: CASSLASNEQFF; J gene: TRBJ2-1; clone size: .; V gene: TRBV7-9; D gene: .; CDR3 length: 12
CDR3 DNA: TGTGCCTGGAGCGTGGGGACAGGGGGAAGGGAAAAACTGTTTTTT; CDR3 protein: CAWSVGTGGREKLFF; J gene: TRBJ1-4; clone size: .; V gene: TRBV30; D gene: TRBD1; CDR3 length: 15
CDR3 DNA: TGTGCCAGCTCACCGGAATGGACAGGGGGCTATGGCTACACCTTC; CDR3 protein: CASSPEWTGGYGYTF; J gene: TRBJ1-2; clone size: .; V gene: TRBV18; D gene: TRBD1; CDR3 length: 15
CDR3 DNA: TGCGCCAGCAGCCAAGATTCGGGGGGCAGCACTGAAGCTTTCTTT; CDR3 protein: CASSQDSGGSTEAFF; J gene: TRBJ1-1; clone size: .; V gene: TRBV4-3; D gene: .; CDR3 length: 15
CDR3 DNA: TGTGCCAGCAGCGTATATGGCGGGGATGGCTACACCTTC; CDR3 protein: CASSVYGGDGYTF; J gene: TRBJ1-2; clone size: .; V gene: TRBV9; D gene: .; CDR3 length: 13
CDR3 DNA: TGTGCCTGGAGCGGCCGGGACTACCCCTACGAGCAGTACTTC; CDR3 protein: CAWSGRDYPYEQYF; J gene: TRBJ2-7; clone size: .; V gene: TRBV30; D gene: TRBD2; CDR3 length: 14
CDR3 DNA: TGTGCCAGCAGCTTAACCACTAGCGGGAGTGGTGGCGGGGAGCTGTTTTTT; CDR3 protein: CASSLTTSGSGGGELFF; J gene: TRBJ2-2; clone size: .; V gene: TRBV7-6; D gene: TRBD2; CDR3 length: 17
CDR3 DNA: TGTGCCAGCAGTGAATCAGGCGGGAGTGGGGAGACCCAGTACTTC; CDR3 protein: CASSESGGSGETQYF; J gene: TRBJ2-5; clone size: .; V gene: TRBV6-1; D gene: TRBD2; CDR3 length: 15
CDR3 DNA: TGCAGCGTTGAAGAGCCGCAAGCACTAGCAACAGATACGCAGTATTTT; CDR3 protein: CSVEEPQALATDTQYF; J gene: TRBJ2-3; clone size: .; V gene: TRBV29-1; D gene: .; CDR3 length: 16
CDR3 DNA: TGCGCCAGCAGCTTGTCGACGGGAGGGGCGGTCGCCTTC; CDR3 protein: CASSLSTGGAVAF; J gene: TRBJ1-2; clone size: once; V gene: TRBV5-1; D gene: .; CDR3 length: 13
CDR3 DNA: TGTGCCAGCAGCTTAAGGGTCGGGATTGAGACCGGGGAGCTGTTTTTT; CDR3 protein: CASSLRVGIETGELFF; J gene: TRBJ2-2; clone size: .; V gene: TRBV7-9; D gene: .; CDR3 length: 16
CDR3 DNA: TGTGCCAGCAGTTTTCGGGGGAGGGGCACAGATACGCAGTATTTT; CDR3 protein: CASSFRGRGTDTQYF; J gene: TRBJ2-3; clone size: .; V gene: TRBV28; D gene: TRBD2; CDR3 length: 15
CDR3 DNA: TGTGCCAGCAGCCAGGGCAGGGGGAACATTCAGTACTTC; CDR3 protein: CASSQGRGNIQYF; J gene: TRBJ2-4; clone size: .; V gene: TRBV14; D gene: TRBD1; CDR3 length: 13